This entry lists 18 T cell receptor beta chains sequenced from one sample in a study of long-term antiretroviral therapy in people with HIV. Sequencing used immunoSEQ v3.0 at survey level. This table comes from immunoSEQ multiplex PCR, and its TCRdb copy is limited to in-frame clones, with some not included. The table records 25,000 to 35,000 clones, more than 85% of them present only once. The source material was unsorted PBMCs, sampled 2 years after starting antiretroviral therapy. All receptors come from a man aged 50-60 years with HIV.

This rearrangement joins TRBV19 to TRBJ2-2, with unresolved D. V lost 5 bases to trimming and J lost 5 bases, with 15 bases between them. Germline CDR1 reads LNHDA; CDR2 reads SQIVND (reference sequence). There are 15 residues in the CDR3. This chain's CDR3 is CASSPITDITGELFF. The CDR3 region has the DNA TGTGCCAGTAGTCCGATTACAGACATAACCGGGGAGCTGTTTTTT. Using reference TRBV19 and TRBJ2-2 for the parts outside the CDR3, the full variable domain is DGGITQSPKYLFRKEGQNVTLSCEQNLNHDAMYWYRQDPGQGLRLIYYSQIVNDFQKGDIAEGYSVSREKKESFPLTVTSAQKNPTAFYLCASSPITDITGELFFGEGSRLTVL.

This CDR3 reads CAISAGQGSRNEQFF. The CDR3 DNA reads as TGTGCCATCAGCGCGGGACAGGGATCCCGGAATGAGCAGTTCTTC. The rearrangement joins TRBV10-3 to TRBJ2-1; TRBD1 agrees at 9 bases. The CDR3 has 15 amino acids. Unmatched junction bases numbered 10, after V lost 6 bases and J lost 7 bases. Germline V CDR1 and CDR2: ENHRY, SYGVKD.

This clone was picked up one time. Other nucleotide sequences in the sample specify the same CDR3. CDR3 region: CASSEALADPTDTQYF. For the CDR3, the DNA is TGTGCCAGCAGTGAAGCGCTGGCGGACCCCACAGATACGCAGTATTTT. The chain links TRBV6-1 to TRBJ2-3; D gene unclear. Germline V gene lookup returns CDR1 MNHNS and CDR2 SASEGT. V lost 0 bases and J 2 bases, leaving 12 bases between the germline ends. The CDR3 totals 16 residues.

The chain couples TRBV5-1 to TRBJ2-3; the D is unclear. With 1 base removed from V and 0 bases from J, the gap between germline ends came to 12 bases. CDR1 is SGHRS, CDR2 YFSETQ, per germline. The CDR3 consists of 16 residues. This chain's CDR3 is CASSLRSQTSTDTQYF. CDR3 sequence (DNA): TGCGCCAGCAGCTTGCGAAGCCAAACTAGCACAGATACGCAGTATTTT. The full variable domain, completed using reference TRBV5-1 and TRBJ2-3, is KAGVTQTPRYLIKTRGQQVTLSCSPISGHRSVSWYQQTPGQGLQFLFEYFSETQRNKGNFPGRFSGRQFSNSRSEMNVSTLELGDSALYLCASSLRSQTSTDTQYFGPGTRLTVL.

The gene calls are TRBV7-2 and TRBJ1-1; D possibly corresponds to TRBD1 (5 bases). The length of the CDR3 is 13 residues. Per the germline V gene, CDR1 is SGHTA and CDR2 is FQGNSA. V was trimmed by 5 bases and J by 1 base, leaving 8 bases between them. The DNA of the CDR3 is TGTGCCAGCAGCCAGAGGGGGAACACTGAAGCTTTCTTT. It translates to CASSQRGNTEAFF.

The V and J genes are TRBV27 and TRBJ2-3; a weak D match, TRBD1 (6 bases). V gave up 8 bases and J gave up 0 bases, with 12 bases separating them. CDR1 is MNHEY and CDR2 is SMNVEV in the germline V gene (reference sequence). This CDR3 has 14 amino acids. The CDR3 bases are TGTGCCAGCGGATACAGGGTCAGCACAGATACGCAGTATTTT. The encoded protein is CASGYRVSTDTQYF.

V is TRBV15 and J is TRBJ1-1; D might be TRBD1 (5 bases). The CDR3 consists of 15 residues. Germline CDR1 is LNHNV and CDR2 is YYDKDF (reference sequence). Trimming took off 3 bases at V and 4 bases at J, with 15 bases between the two ends. CDR3 nucleotide sequence: TGTGCCACCAGCAGCGACCTTGGGACGGGCACTGAAGCTTTCTTT. Protein product: CATSSDLGTGTEAFF.

The V and J genes are TRBV5-1 and TRBJ1-2, with a weak D call TRBD1 (5 bases). Trimming stripped 4 bases from V and 3 bases from J, with 19 bases between. The CDR3 is 16 residues long. Germline values: CDR1 SGHRS, CDR2 YFSETQ. CDR3: CASSELLRGSHYGYTF. CDR3 DNA: TGCGCCAGCAGCGAACTCCTGAGGGGCAGCCACTATGGCTACACCTTC.

CDR3 sequence: CASRSSGTGYDYGYGYTF. In DNA form, the CDR3 reads TGCGCCAGCAGATCATCCGGGACAGGGTATGATTATGGCTATGGCTACACCTTC. The J gene is TRBJ1-2, the V gene TRBV10-2; TRBD1 aligns across 9 bases. The CDR3 covers 18 residues. Looked up from germline, CDR1 is WSHSY and CDR2 is SAAADI. J lost 4 bases, V lost 6 bases, and 18 bases had no gene match.

V usage is TRBV7-9 and J usage is TRBJ1-4; 8 nucleotides align to TRBD1. Per germline, CDR1 SEHNR and CDR2 FQNEAQ (reference sequence). The CDR3 covers 15 residues. The V segment lost 4 bases and the J segment 5 bases; nucleotides outside the gene matches: 6. CDR3 coding DNA: TGTGCCAGCAGCTGGGCAGGGGGCAAGAATGAAAAACTGTTTTTT. Protein sequence: CASSWAGGKNEKLFF.

This rearrangement joins TRBV5-6 to TRBJ2-7; D is undetermined. Looked up from germline, CDR1 is SGHDT and CDR2 is YYEEEE. Between the trimmed V and J ends, which lost 4 bases and 1 base, there was a span of 3 bases. The CDR3 length is 11 residues. The CDR3 sequence: CASSQSYEQYF. For the CDR3, the DNA is TGTGCCAGCAGCCAATCCTACGAGCAGTACTTC.

This sequence joins TRBV10-3 and TRBJ2-2, with TRBD1 as a possible D gene (5 bases). V was cut by 10 bases and J by 4 bases, with 19 bases left in between. Per the germline V gene, CDR1 is ENHRY and CDR2 is SYGVKD. CDR3 length: 15 residues. CDR3 in amino acids: CATRASAESTGELFF. The CDR3 nucleotides are TGTGCCACCAGGGCCTCCGCAGAGAGCACCGGGGAGCTGTTTTTT.

This chain uses TRBV30 with TRBJ2-7, with a weak D call TRBD2 (5 bases). Trimming left V 0 bases short and J 3 bases short, with 6 bases between. The CDR3 consists of 12 residues. The germline V gene encodes CDR1 GTSNPN and CDR2 SVGIG (reference sequence). CDR3 loop: CAWSVAVYEQYF. CDR3 DNA sequence: TGTGCCTGGAGTGTAGCGGTCTACGAGCAGTACTTC. The variable domain in full, with the rest retrieved from reference TRBV30 and TRBJ2-7, is SQTIHQWPATLVQPVGSPLSLECTVEGTSNPNLYWYRQAAGRGLQLLFYSVGIGQISSEVPQNLSASRPQDRQFILSSKKLLLSDSGFYLCAWSVAVYEQYFGPGTRLTVT.

V and J are TRBV7-2 and TRBJ2-7; 7 bases fit TRBD1. Germline V gives CDR1 SGHTA, CDR2 FQGNSA. V lost 1 base to trimming and J lost 6 bases; unmatched junction nucleotides: 3. There are 13 residues in the CDR3. CDR3 in amino acids: CASSLGQGGEQYF. In nucleotides, the CDR3 is TGTGCCAGCAGCTTAGGACAGGGCGGCGAGCAGTACTTC.

The chain combines TRBV27 with TRBJ2-7; TRBD1 agrees at 9 bases. Germline lookup yields CDR1 MNHEY and CDR2 SMNVEV (reference sequence). V was clipped by 5 bases and J by 4 bases; unmatched bases: 9. The CDR3 totals 15 residues. The CDR3 sequence is CASSQKSQGAYEQYF. CDR3 in DNA: TGTGCCAGCAGTCAAAAGTCACAGGGGGCTTACGAGCAGTACTTC.

This clone has more than one count but fewer than ten. The rearrangement links TRBV11-2 to TRBJ1-5; 7 bases line up with TRBD1. CDR1 SGHAT and CDR2 FQNNGV come from the germline V gene. The junction had 8 bases not matched to a gene; V was cut back by 5 bases and J by 7 bases. This CDR3 is 14 amino acids long. CDR3 nucleotides: TGTGCCAGCAGCCCAGGGGGAGGGAGGCAGCCCCAGCATTTT. Residues: CASSPGGGRQPQHF.

This rearrangement joins TRBV11-2 to TRBJ1-1; TRBD1 is a possible D gene (6 bases). CDR3 size: 15 residues. With 5 bases removed from V and 6 bases from J, the gap between germline ends came to 19 bases. From germline, CDR1 is SGHAT and CDR2 FQNNGV. CDR3 nucleotides: TGTGCCAGCAGCCGGGCCGCCCAGGGGTTCCCTGAAGCTTTCTTT. Translating it yields CASSRAAQGFPEAFF.

The chain recombines TRBV7-9 with TRBJ2-5, with TRBD1 as a possible D gene (5 bases). CDR3 size: 14 residues. With 4 bases removed from V and 4 bases from J, the gap between germline ends came to 13 bases. Germline V gene data show CDR1 as SEHNR and CDR2 as FQNEAQ (reference sequence). Written as DNA, the CDR3 is TGTGCCAGCAGCTCAACATCAGGGTTAGAGACCCAGTACTTC. It specifies CASSSTSGLETQYF.